This section outlines one T cell receptor beta chain sequence together with its context. The data stem from a study of radiation and T cells in renal cell carcinoma. Time point described: baseline pretreatment blood. Treatment denoted: 15 Gy SBRT to primary tumor, nephrectomy 4 weeks later. Clear cell pathology was present in this patient's renal cell carcinoma. This CDR3 is 13 amino acids long. In germline, CDR1 is PRHDT, CDR2 FYEKMQ (reference sequence). V lost 5 bases and J 0 bases, leaving 7 bases between the germline ends. Clones were read by immunoSEQ multiplex PCR, and TCRdb kept only the in-frame ones, dropping some. The profile shows about 22,000 clones, nearly 80% of them singletons.

This clonotype originated in a man between 60 and 75 years old with renal cell carcinoma. Material: blood, obtained from a patient whose treatment included radiotherapy and nephrectomy. V usage is TRBV13 and J usage is TRBJ1-1; D call uncertain. The CDR3 loop is CASSPTVNTEAFF. DNA for the CDR3: TGTGCCAGCAGCCCCACCGTGAACACTGAAGCTTTCTTT.